This note documents a single TCR beta chain sequence. This clone appeared a few times. Its antigen target is currently unknown. Base qualities are missing; no much larger clone stands one base away. The sample's treatment or condition label is to be understood as: about 20 received Ad26.COV2.S at low or high dose, single or two shots; 5 received placebo; per-sample allocation not given. For vaccine and placebo recipients, the sequenced repertoires came from samples collected on day 63 after the first injection. Cohort 1b enrolled about two dozen adults aged 18-55 years at a single site in Boston, USA, between 29 July and 7 August 2020. Ad26.COV2.S was a replication-incompetent adenovirus type 26 vector that expressed a prefusion-stabilized SARS-CoV-2 spike protein derived from the original Wuhan strain. The immunoSEQ Assay was used to sequence TCRbeta CDR3 regions. After extraction, genomic DNA underwent amplification by bias-controlled multiplex PCR, followed by high-throughput sequencing. As for the authors' bioinformatics: Collapsing and filtering of sequences were performed to quantify the absolute abundance of each unique TCRbeta CDR3 region. T cell fraction was estimated by normalizing TCRbeta template counts to usable DNA, which was measured by amplifying reference genes present in all nucleated cells. Repertoire TCRs were annotated as SARS-CoV-2-specific by exact matching of V gene, CDR3 amino acid sequence and J gene to a known reactive TCR set. The reference SARS-CoV-2 TCR set was derived from MIRA and filtered for enrichment in COVID-19-positive ImmuneCODE repertoires, a step that removed public or cross-reactive TCRs. Drawing on the MIRA antigens, annotated TCRs were analysed further at the level of specific ORF or position within ORF. Depth was the summed frequency of annotated unique rearrangements, while breadth was defined as annotated unique rearrangements over total unique productive rearrangements. TCR breadth was compared between groups using two-sided Wilcoxon rank-sum tests. The immuneACCESS repertoire file appears here via TCRdb, limited to in-frame rearrangements. These files lack a portion of the clones; in checked studies, under half of the deficit traces to unresolved V genes, and the cause of the others is not known. V and J calls plus clone size are reproduced from that table; the DNA served to infer D and trimming. The sample table lists approximately 400,000 clones, approximately 81% of them with a count of one. In total, the top ten clones hold around 3% of the sample.

CDR1 SNHLY and CDR2 FYNNEI were looked up in the germline V gene. From cysteine to phenylalanine, the CDR3 is 19 amino acids long. CDR3 DNA only is kept here, 57 bases in frame from base 1. V loses 6 bases of germline sequence and J loses 0 bases, and the interval between the two ends is 26 bases. This sample was included in a study of Ad26.COV2.S vaccination and SARS-CoV-2 variants (dated by TCRdb to about 2021). Regarding the study in general: Vaccine-arm donors were drawn from COV1001, a multicentre, randomized, double-blind, placebo-controlled phase I-IIa trial of Ad26.COV2.S in healthy adults. Ad26.COV2.S was given intramuscularly at 5x10^10 or 1x10^11 viral particles, as a single shot or as two shots 56 days apart. The specificity and breadth of SARS-CoV-2-reactive T cell receptors after Ad26.COV2.S vaccination were assessed by TCRbeta repertoire sequencing. A total of 32 samples were included in the TCR-sequenced set, comprising about 20 Ad26.COV2.S vaccine recipients, 5 placebo recipients and 8 SARS-CoV-2 convalescent individuals. Trial participants were randomized into five groups of five: low-dose or high-dose Ad26.COV2.S given once or twice, or placebo on both occasions. Investigators remained blinded to trial group allocation during experiments and outcome assessment. The paper's findings and limits, for the study overall: Comparing responses between vaccine doses or regimens was not something the study was powered to do. Non-spike TCR breadth was comparable between vaccine and placebo recipients, consistent with the vaccine containing only spike. Spike-specific TCR breadth was higher in Ad26.COV2.S recipients than in placebo recipients (P = 0.0014). Substantial breadth of spike-specific CD8+ and CD4+ T cell responses was reported after vaccination. The authors noted that total T cell responses may have been underestimated by the TCR breadth and depth analyses.

Sequences were derived from peripheral blood, sampled in a trial of Ad26.COV2.S vaccine versus placebo. The rearranged segments are TRBV2 and TRBJ2-5, with the D gene too uncertain to name. This receptor was obtained from a person aged 18-65 years who received the Ad26.COV2.S COVID-19 vaccine or a placebo. The nucleotide sequence is TGTGCCAGCAGCCGGTCCCGGTTGCTGTCGGGTTTGTACCAAGAGACCCAGTACTTC. Its product reads: CASSRSRLLSGLYQETQYF.